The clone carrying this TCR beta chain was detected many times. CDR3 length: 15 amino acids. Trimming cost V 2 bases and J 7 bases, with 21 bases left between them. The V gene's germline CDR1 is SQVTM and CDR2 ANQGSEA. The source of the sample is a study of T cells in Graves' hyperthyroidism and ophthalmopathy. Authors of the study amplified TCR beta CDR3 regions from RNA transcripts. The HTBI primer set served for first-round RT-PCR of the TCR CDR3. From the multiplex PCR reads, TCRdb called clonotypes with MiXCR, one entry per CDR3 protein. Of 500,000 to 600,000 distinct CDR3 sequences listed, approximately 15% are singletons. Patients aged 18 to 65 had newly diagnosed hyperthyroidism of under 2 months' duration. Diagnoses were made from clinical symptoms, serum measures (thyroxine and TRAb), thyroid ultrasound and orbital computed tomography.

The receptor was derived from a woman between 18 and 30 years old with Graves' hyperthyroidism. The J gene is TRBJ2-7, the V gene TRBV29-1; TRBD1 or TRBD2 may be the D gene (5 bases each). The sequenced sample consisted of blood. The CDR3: CSVEYPVVGAREQYF. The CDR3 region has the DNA TGCAGCGTTGAATACCCAGTGGTCGGGGCAAGGGAGCAGTACTTC.